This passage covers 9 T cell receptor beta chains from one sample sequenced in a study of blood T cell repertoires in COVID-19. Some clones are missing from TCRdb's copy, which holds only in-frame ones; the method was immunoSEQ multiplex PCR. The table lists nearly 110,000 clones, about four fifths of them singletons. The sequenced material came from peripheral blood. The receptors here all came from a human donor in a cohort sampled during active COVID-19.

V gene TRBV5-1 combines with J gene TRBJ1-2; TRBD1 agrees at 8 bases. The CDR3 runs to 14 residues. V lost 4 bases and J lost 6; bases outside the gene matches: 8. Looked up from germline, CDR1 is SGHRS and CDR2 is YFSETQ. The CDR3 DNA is TGCGCCAGCAGCCAGGGACAGGAGCCCGATGGCTACACCTTC. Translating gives CASSQGQEPDGYTF. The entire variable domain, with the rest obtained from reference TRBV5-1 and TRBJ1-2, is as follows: KAGVTQTPRYLIKTRGQQVTLSCSPISGHRSVSWYQQTPGQGLQFLFEYFSETQRNKGNFPGRFSGRQFSNSRSEMNVSTLELGDSALYLCASSQGQEPDGYTFGSGTRLTVV.

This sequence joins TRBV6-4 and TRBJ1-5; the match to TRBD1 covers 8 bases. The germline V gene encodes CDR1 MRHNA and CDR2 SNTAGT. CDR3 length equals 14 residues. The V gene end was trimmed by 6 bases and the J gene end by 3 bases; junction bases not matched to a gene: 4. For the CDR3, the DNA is TGTGCCAGCAGGGGGACAGGCGCCAATCAGCCCCAGCATTTT. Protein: CASRGTGANQPQHF.

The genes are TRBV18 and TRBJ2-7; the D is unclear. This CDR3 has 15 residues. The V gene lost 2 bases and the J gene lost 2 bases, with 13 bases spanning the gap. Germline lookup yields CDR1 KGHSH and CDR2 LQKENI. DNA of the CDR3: TGTGCCAGCTCACCAAGACCTGCTGACACCTACGAGCAGTACTTC. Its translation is CASSPRPADTYEQYF.

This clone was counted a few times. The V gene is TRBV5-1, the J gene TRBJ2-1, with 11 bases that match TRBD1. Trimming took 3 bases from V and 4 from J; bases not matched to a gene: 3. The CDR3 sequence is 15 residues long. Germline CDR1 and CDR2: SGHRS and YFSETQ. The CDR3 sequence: CASSYGTGGYNEQFF. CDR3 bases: TGCGCCAGCAGCTACGGGACAGGGGGTTACAATGAGCAGTTCTTC.

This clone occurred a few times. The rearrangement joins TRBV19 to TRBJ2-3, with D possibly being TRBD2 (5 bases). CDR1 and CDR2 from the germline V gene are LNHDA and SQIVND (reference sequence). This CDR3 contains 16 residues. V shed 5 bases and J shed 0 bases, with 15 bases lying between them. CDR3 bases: TGTGCCAGTAGTCTCCGGACGGGAACTAGCACAGATACGCAGTATTTT. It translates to CASSLRTGTSTDTQYF. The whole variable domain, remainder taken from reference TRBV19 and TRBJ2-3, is DGGITQSPKYLFRKEGQNVTLSCEQNLNHDAMYWYRQDPGQGLRLIYYSQIVNDFQKGDIAEGYSVSREKKESFPLTVTSAQKNPTAFYLCASSLRTGTSTDTQYFGPGTRLTVL.

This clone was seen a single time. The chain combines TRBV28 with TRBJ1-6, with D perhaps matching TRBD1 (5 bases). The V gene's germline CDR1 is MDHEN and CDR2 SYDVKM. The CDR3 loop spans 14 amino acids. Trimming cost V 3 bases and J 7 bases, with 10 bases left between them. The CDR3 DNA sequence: TGTGCCAGCAGTTTTTCGGCAGGGAATTCACCCCTCCACTTT. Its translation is CASSFSAGNSPLHF.

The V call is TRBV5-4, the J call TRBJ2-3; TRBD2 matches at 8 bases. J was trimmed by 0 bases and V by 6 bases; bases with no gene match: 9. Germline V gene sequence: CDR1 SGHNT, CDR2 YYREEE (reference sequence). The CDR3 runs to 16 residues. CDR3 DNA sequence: TGTGCCAGCACCGCCGGTCGGACTAGCAGCACAGATACGCAGTATTTT. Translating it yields CASTAGRTSSTDTQYF.

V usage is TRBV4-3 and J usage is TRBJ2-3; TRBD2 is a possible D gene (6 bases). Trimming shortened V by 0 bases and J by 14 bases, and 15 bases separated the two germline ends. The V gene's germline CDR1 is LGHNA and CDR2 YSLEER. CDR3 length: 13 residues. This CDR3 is CASSQDWGGKRYF. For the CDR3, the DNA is TGCGCCAGCAGCCAAGATTGGGGCGGGAAGAGGTATTTT.

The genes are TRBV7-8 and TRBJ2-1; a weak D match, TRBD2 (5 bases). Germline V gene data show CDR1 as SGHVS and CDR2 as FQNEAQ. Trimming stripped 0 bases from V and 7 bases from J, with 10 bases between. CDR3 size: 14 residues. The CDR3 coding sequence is TGTGCCAGCAGCTTAGCGGGAGCGTTGAATGAGCAGTTCTTC. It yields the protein CASSLAGALNEQFF.